This passage covers 28 T cell receptor beta chains from one sample sequenced in a study of regulatory and conventional T cells in RAG deficiency. TCRdb's copy holds only in-frame clones and misses some; the assay was immunoSEQ multiplex PCR. The sample has under 35,000 clones, about 70% seen once. Conventional CD4+ T cells were sorted from blood as CD25-low CD127-high cells. The same sample was also studied in work on regulatory T cells. That study adds: The primer mix had 52 TRBV and 13 TRBJ primers.

The sequencing sample was made of CD4+ effector T cells sorted from blood. The receptors come from a human donor in good health.

Concerning this clone itself: In the same sample, other DNA sequences code for this CDR3. The V gene is TRBV5-1, the J gene TRBJ2-7; 7 bases agree with TRBD1. Germline CDR1 and CDR2: SGHRS and YFSETQ. The CDR3 runs 13 residues. Trimming took 0 bases from V and 3 from J; bases not matched to a gene: 0. CDR3 loop: CASSLDRGYEQYF. The CDR3 DNA sequence: TGCGCCAGCAGCTTGGACAGGGGCTACGAGCAGTACTTC.

The chain couples TRBV6-1 to TRBJ1-6; D gene ambiguous. The germline V and J ends were trimmed by 10 bases and 5 bases, with 15 bases remaining between them. Looked up from germline, CDR1 is MNHNS and CDR2 is SASEGT. CDR3 length: 14 amino acids. CDR3 region: CATAREIDNSPLHF. DNA of the CDR3: TGTGCCACCGCCCGGGAAATAGATAATTCACCCCTCCACTTT.

V and J are TRBV12-5 and TRBJ2-5; D might be TRBD1 or TRBD2, each matching 6 bases. The CDR3 length is 16 residues. Trimming took 0 bases from V and 5 from J, leaving 16 bases between them. Germline V gene data show CDR1 as LGHNT and CDR2 as FRNRAP. The CDR3 reads CASGLVRGRRNETQYF. DNA of the CDR3: TGTGCTAGTGGTTTGGTCCGGGGGCGAAGGAATGAGACCCAGTACTTC.

This sequence joins TRBV7-8 and TRBJ1-4; D is perhaps TRBD1 (5 bases). Germline V CDR1 and CDR2: SGHVS, FQNEAQ. V lost 4 bases to trimming and J lost 7 bases, with 13 bases between them. The CDR3 spans 14 residues. The CDR3, as DNA: TGTGCCAGCAGCTGGGGCGGGGCAGCTGAAAAACTGTTTTTT. It codes for CASSWGGAAEKLFF. The full variable domain, in which reference TRBV7-8 and TRBJ1-4 provide the parts outside the CDR3, is GAGVSQSPRYKVAKRGQDVALRCDPISGHVSLFWYQQALGQGPEFLTYFQNEAQLDKSGLPSDRFFAERPEGSVSTLKIQRTQQEDSAVYLCASSWGGAAEKLFFGSGTQLSVL.

The chain carries TRBV9 and TRBJ1-6, with D unresolved. Germline V gene data show CDR1 as SGDLS and CDR2 as YYNGEE. This CDR3 is 14 amino acids long. Trimming took off 6 bases at V and 7 bases at J, with 14 bases between the two ends. CDR3 in amino acids: CASKTGHPNSPLHF. The CDR3 DNA reads as TGTGCCAGCAAAACGGGCCACCCCAATTCACCCCTCCACTTT.

A single count supports this clone. The germline gene is not matched at one end of the junction; a read error may be the cause. The gene calls are TRBV11-2 and TRBJ2-7; D possibly matches TRBD1 or TRBD2 (5 bases each). The CDR3 runs 12 residues. CDR1 SGHAT and CDR2 FQNNGV come from the germline V gene. DNA of the CDR3: TGTGCCAGCAGCCTTGCCGGGGCTCCGCTAGACTTC. Its protein product is CASSLAGAPLDF.

The J gene is TRBJ1-2, the V gene TRBV10-3, with D unresolved. This CDR3 is 14 amino acids long. Trimming pared 6 bases from V and 0 bases from J, leaving 11 bases between. The V gene's germline CDR1 is ENHRY and CDR2 SYGVKD. The DNA of the CDR3 is TGTGCCATCAGCGGAGACGGAGCTAACTATGGCTACACCTTC. It translates to CAISGDGANYGYTF.

The chain has TRBV13 and TRBJ2-2; 8 bases agree with TRBD1. The length of the CDR3 is 19 residues. Germline-derived CDR1 and CDR2 are PRHDT and FYEKMQ (reference sequence). The J segment lost 7 bases and the V segment lost 3 bases, leaving 19 bases of the junction unmatched. CDR3 DNA: TGTGCCAGCAGCTTCACTCTAGGACAGGGCGGCTTTTTGGACGGGGAGCTGTTTTTT. As protein: CASSFTLGQGGFLDGELFF.

CDR3 DNA: TGTGCCAGCAGTCAATCCGGGACAGGGGAATACGAGCAGTACTTC. It yields the protein CASSQSGTGEYEQYF. The chain employs TRBV27 and TRBJ2-7; TRBD1 matches at 10 bases. CDR1 and CDR2 (germline): MNHEY, SMNVEV (reference sequence). The CDR3 is 15 amino acids. V was pared by 5 bases and J by 4 bases, with 8 bases of the junction left unmatched.

This clone came up a few times. The rearrangement joins TRBV5-4 to TRBJ2-7, with 7 bases matching TRBD1. The CDR3 sequence is 13 residues long. CDR1 and CDR2 (germline): SGHNT, YYREEE (reference sequence). V lost 4 bases and J lost 6; bases outside the gene matches: 7. The CDR3 region is CASSRQGEGEQYF. The CDR3 coding sequence is TGTGCCAGCAGCCGACAGGGTGAAGGCGAGCAGTACTTC.

The V and J genes are TRBV19 and TRBJ2-5; 7 bases line up with TRBD1. The CDR3 covers 15 residues. The germline V gene has CDR1 LNHDA and CDR2 SQIVND (reference sequence). V was pared by 3 bases and J by 4 bases, with 8 bases of the junction left unmatched. CDR3 nucleotides: TGTGCCAGTAGTATGACCCGACAGGGTTCAGAGACCCAGTACTTC. The encoded protein is CASSMTRQGSETQYF.

The rearrangement uses TRBV5-4 and TRBJ2-7, with D hard to call. V was clipped by 0 bases and J by 0 bases, with 4 bases between them. The CDR3 is 13 residues long. Germline V gene sequence: CDR1 SGHNT, CDR2 YYREEE (reference sequence). DNA for the CDR3: TGTGCCAGCAGCTTGGGGGTCTCCTACGAGCAGTACTTC. This gives the protein CASSLGVSYEQYF. The complete variable domain, with remaining parts taken from reference TRBV5-4 and TRBJ2-7, reads ETGVTQSPTHLIKTRGQQVTLRCSSQSGHNTVSWYQQALGQGPQFIFQYYREEENGRGNFPPRFSGLQFPNYSSELNVNALELDDSALYLCASSLGVSYEQYFGPGTRLTVT.

CDR3 in amino acids: CAISEDMDRSLNIQYF. The CDR3 region has the DNA TGTGCCATCAGTGAGGATATGGACAGGAGTTTAAACATTCAGTACTTC. The chain carries TRBV10-3 and TRBJ2-4; 7 bases are a match to TRBD1. Germline V gene data show CDR1 as ENHRY and CDR2 as SYGVKD. J gave up 6 bases and V 2 bases, and 10 bases lay outside the gene matches. The CDR3 runs to 16 residues.

The chain carries TRBV2 and TRBJ1-6, with 8 bases that match TRBD1. V dropped 8 bases and J dropped 9; count of bases not matched to a gene: 9. Germline assignment: CDR1 SNHLY and CDR2 FYNNEI. The CDR3 length is 14 residues. The CDR3 sequence: CASWVGQDGSPLHF. The CDR3 DNA reads as TGTGCCAGCTGGGTGGGACAGGACGGTTCACCCCTCCACTTT.

The J gene is TRBJ2-3, the V gene TRBV6-6, with 7 positions matching TRBD1. The trim removed 2 bases at V and 4 bases at J, leaving 6 bases unmatched. The length of the CDR3 is 15 residues. The germline V gene has CDR1 MNHNY and CDR2 SVGAGI (reference sequence). The DNA of the CDR3 is TGTGCCAGCAGTTACCTAGGGACAGTGTCAGATACGCAGTATTTT. Encoded protein: CASSYLGTVSDTQYF.

The chain joins TRBV2 to TRBJ1-1, with D unresolved. The CDR3 is 12 residues long. V lost 3 bases, J lost 6 bases, and 8 bases lay in between. The V gene's germline CDR1 is SNHLY and CDR2 FYNNEI. CDR3 in DNA: TGTGCCAGCAGTGAGGGTTCTTCTGAAGCTTTCTTT. Translation: CASSEGSSEAFF.

V gene TRBV27 combines with J gene TRBJ2-3; D gene unclear. With 6 bases removed from V and 1 base from J, the gap between germline ends came to 8 bases. The germline CDR1 and CDR2 sequences are MNHEY and SMNVEV (reference sequence). The CDR3 sequence is 13 residues long. The CDR3 DNA is TGTGCCAGCAGGCGATCCGGCACAGATACGCAGTATTTT. Translation: CASRRSGTDTQYF.

This sequence joins TRBV5-4 and TRBJ2-3, with TRBD2 identical over 8 bases. The germline gives CDR1 SGHNT, CDR2 YYREEE (reference sequence). This CDR3 is 16 amino acids long. Germline trimming cut 7 bases from V and 2 bases from J; bases unmatched to any gene: 12. CDR3 region: CASPGGSGSPTDTQYF. CDR3 DNA: TGTGCCAGCCCCGGGGGGAGCGGGAGCCCCACAGATACGCAGTATTTT. The variable domain in full, with the rest retrieved from reference TRBV5-4 and TRBJ2-3, is ETGVTQSPTHLIKTRGQQVTLRCSSQSGHNTVSWYQQALGQGPQFIFQYYREEENGRGNFPPRFSGLQFPNYSSELNVNALELDDSALYLCASPGGSGSPTDTQYFGPGTRLTVL.

The V gene is TRBV5-6, the J gene TRBJ1-1; D gene unclear. The V end was cut by 0 bases, the J end by 8 bases, with 8 bases between. The CDR3 has 12 amino acids. Per germline, CDR1 SGHDT and CDR2 YYEEEE. As DNA, the CDR3 is TGTGCCAGCAGCTTGGTTAGAGCAGAAGCTTTCTTT. Amino acids: CASSLVRAEAFF.

This clone was observed a handful of times. The rearrangement links TRBV30 to TRBJ1-2; D remains unclear. Germline V gene lookup returns CDR1 GTSNPN and CDR2 SVGIG (reference sequence). With 4 bases removed from V and 4 bases from J, the gap between germline ends came to 13 bases. The CDR3 loop spans 13 amino acids. The CDR3: CAWTERRSYGYTF. CDR3 DNA sequence: TGTGCCTGGACCGAACGACGGAGCTATGGCTACACCTTC.

The chain uses TRBV4-2 and TRBJ2-7, with TRBD1 identical over 9 bases. V dropped 3 bases and J dropped 1; count of bases not matched to a gene: 7. The CDR3 extends over 16 amino acids. Germline CDR1 is LGHNA and CDR2 is YNFKEQ. The CDR3 protein is CASSQDPGQGSYEQYF. Written as DNA, the CDR3 is TGTGCCAGCAGCCAGGACCCGGGACAGGGATCCTACGAGCAGTACTTC.

This chain uses TRBV5-4 with TRBJ1-1, with D unresolved. V lost 4 bases to trimming and J lost 5 bases, with 9 bases between them. CDR3 length: 12 amino acids. Looked up from germline, CDR1 is SGHNT and CDR2 is YYREEE (reference sequence). The CDR3 nucleotides are TGTGCCAGCAGCGCCATGGGGACTGAAGCTTTCTTT. Residues: CASSAMGTEAFF.

A few counts support this clone. This sequence joins TRBV11-3 and TRBJ2-7; TRBD1 aligns across 9 bases. With V trimmed by 5 bases and J by 3 bases, 5 bases remained unmatched. The germline gives CDR1 SGHNT, CDR2 YENEEA. The CDR3 runs to 14 residues. The CDR3 protein is CASSPGQGFYEQYF. CDR3 nucleotides: TGTGCCAGCAGCCCGGGACAGGGATTCTACGAGCAGTACTTC. The whole variable domain, filled in from reference TRBV11-3 and TRBJ2-7, reads EAGVVQSPRYKIIEKKQPVAFWCNPISGHNTLYWYLQNLGQGPELLIRYENEEAVDDSQLPKDRFSAERLKGVDSTLKIQPAELGDSAVYLCASSPGQGFYEQYFGPGTRLTVT.

The chain uses TRBV5-6 and TRBJ1-2; D uncertain. Between the trimmed V and J ends, which lost 2 bases and 4 bases, there was a span of 9 bases. Germline-derived CDR1 and CDR2 are SGHDT and YYEEEE. The CDR3 contains 13 residues. CDR3 loop: CASSLKESYGYTF. CDR3 sequence (DNA): TGTGCCAGCAGCTTAAAAGAATCCTATGGCTACACCTTC.

This clone was seen just once. Other DNA sequences in the sample encode the same CDR3. The chain carries TRBV30 and TRBJ2-1; perhaps TRBD1 as D (5 bases). CDR3 length: 11 residues. The V end lost 7 bases, the J end lost 10 bases, and 14 bases lay between the germline ends. CDR1 and CDR2 (germline): GTSNPN, SVGIG (reference sequence). The chain's CDR3 is CALDSRGEQFF. The CDR3 nucleotides are TGTGCCTTAGACAGTCGTGGGGAGCAGTTCTTC.

The J gene is TRBJ1-5, the V gene TRBV7-3; D call uncertain. V shed 2 bases and J shed 5 bases, with 13 bases lying between them. Germline CDR1 is SGHTA and CDR2 is FQGTGA. The CDR3 runs 15 residues. The CDR3 region has the DNA TGTGCCAGCAGCTTATATTCGGGGTTGGATCAGCCCCAGCATTTT. Translation gives CASSLYSGLDQPQHF.

This chain joins TRBV15 and TRBJ1-5, with D uncertain. CDR1 LNHNV and CDR2 YYDKDF come from the germline V gene (reference sequence). The CDR3 contains 16 residues. Trimming shortened V by 1 base and J by 4 bases, and 14 bases separated the two germline ends. The chain's CDR3 is CATSRGAPDENQPQHF. The CDR3, as DNA: TGTGCCACCAGCAGAGGGGCCCCTGATGAGAATCAGCCCCAGCATTTT. Full variable domain (remainder filled in from reference TRBV15 and TRBJ1-5): DAMVIQNPRYQVTQFGKPVTLSCSQTLNHNVMYWYQQKSSQAPKLLFHYYDKDFNNEADTPDNFQSRRPNTSFCFLDIRSPGLGDTAMYLCATSRGAPDENQPQHFGDGTRLSIL.

The rearrangement uses TRBV9 and TRBJ1-4; D not certain. CDR3 size: 13 residues. CDR1 SGDLS and CDR2 YYNGEE come from the germline V gene. The ends were cut back, 4 bases at V and 5 bases at J, with 9 bases in the middle. This chain's CDR3 is CASSLRTNEKLFF. The CDR3 region has the DNA TGTGCCAGCAGCCTCAGGACCAATGAAAAACTGTTTTTT.